This TCR beta chain was recovered during a study of T-cell memory formation after mild COVID-19. TCR alpha and TCR beta cDNA libraries carrying sample barcodes and UMIs came from 5'RACE with constant-segment primers. In TCRdb, the 5' RACE reads were re-called with MiXCR into one record per CDR3 protein. The table lists tens of thousands of distinct CDR3 sequences, about 15% of them singletons. Study findings and constraints: CD4+ bias marked clones expanding day 15 to 37, unlike balanced contracting clones.

The CDR3 totals 15 residues. V lost 2 bases to trimming and J lost 2 bases, with 12 bases between them. Germline values: CDR1 SNHLY, CDR2 FYNNEI. This clonotype appeared a few times. Its antigen remains unidentified. This receptor was obtained from a man aged 18 to 30 who had mild COVID-19 (a few samples of this study predate the infection). Cell type and time point are not known. The material sequenced was PBMCs or a T cell subset sorted from them (not recorded which). This chain uses TRBV2 with TRBJ1-1; the D is unclear. Written as DNA, the CDR3 is TGTGCCAGCAGTGAACAAAGGACCGTAAACACTGAAGCTTTCTTT. Translation: CASSEQRTVNTEAFF.